This T cell receptor beta chain was identified during a study of T cells in Graves' hyperthyroidism and ophthalmopathy. The CDR3 regions of TCR beta were amplified from RNA transcripts. Primed by the HTBI set, a first-round RT-PCR was run on the TCR CDR3. TCRdb reanalysed the multiplex PCR reads using MiXCR and keeps one entry per CDR3 protein. Of about 500,000 distinct CDR3 sequences in the sample, around 15% were seen once. Germline assignment: CDR1 LGHDT and CDR2 YNNKEL (reference sequence). V lost 0 bases to trimming and J lost 6 bases, with 8 bases between them. The CDR3 runs 13 residues. General observations from the study: Most clonotypes expanded in the thyroid (above 0.001) were also present in blood.

This clonotype was observed at least ten times. Its antigen is currently unknown. Clinical symptoms, serum thyroxine and TRAb, thyroid ultrasound and orbital computed tomography together formed the diagnostic basis. V is TRBV3-1 and J is TRBJ2-5; D is ambiguous. The specimen was blood. The sequence came from a woman younger than 45 with Graves' ophthalmopathy. CDR3 protein: CASSQDMAKTQYF. Written as DNA, the CDR3 is TGTGCCAGCAGCCAAGATATGGCGAAGACCCAGTACTTC.